The T cell receptor beta chain under discussion was sequenced for a study of T cell repertoires in cytomegalovirus infection (dated by TCRdb to 2018 to 2020). General notes on the study: Because public TCR beta signatures pointed to carriage of CMV infection together with the matching HLA type, the HLA type of each donor mattered for the analysis.

Study-level results and caveats: The ex vivo response was dominated by HLA-C-restricted CMV-specific TCR beta clonotypes, and the single most frequent clonotype in two of eight donors was supplied by these HLA-C-restricted clonotypes. In both this cohort and an independent approximately 350-donor cohort, the cumulative frequency of public TCR beta family members distinguished carriers of CMV infection plus the relevant HLA type.

At least ten counts were recorded for this clonotype. This clone's antigen is unknown. Nothing much larger sits one base from this clone, and base qualities are not available. The instrument given in TCRdb is Illumina HiSeq 1500. TCRdb reran the public reads through fastp at Q25 and MiXCR, keeping productive beta chains. Records with the same CDR3 protein are collapsed into one entry carrying the most frequent genes and DNA. The sample table records tens of thousands of distinct CDR3 sequences; under 4.5% of these occur just once. The ten largest make up less than 25% of the sample. The origin of this receptor is a human donor in good health (CMV status not recorded). Some clones in this sample may be carry-over from other donors' samples. The material sequenced was PBMCs.

For the CDR3, the sequence is CASTPGGALSQQYF. The nucleotide sequence reads as follows: TGTGCCAGCACCCCCGGGGGGGCCCTATCCCAGCAGTATTTT. In this chain, TRBV7-2 is recombined with TRBJ2-3; TRBD2 matches 8 bases in the middle. V has 7 bases trimmed and J has 11 bases trimmed; junction bases matching no gene number 14. From the germline V gene, CDR1 is SGHTA and CDR2 is FQGNSA. From the cysteine up to the phenylalanine, the CDR3 has a length of 14 residues. Only CDR3 DNA is held: 42 bases, read in frame from base 1.